The present entry profiles one T cell receptor (beta chain) with its context. What it recognizes is unknown. The entry originates in a study of yellow fever vaccine responses in identical twins. The V gene lost 0 bases and the J gene lost 0 bases, with 15 bases spanning the gap. CDR3 length: 17 residues. Per germline, CDR1 ENHRY and CDR2 SYGVKD. TCRdb re-called the RT-PCR reads through MiXCR, storing one row per CDR3 protein. The table includes under 20,000 distinct CDR3 sequences, approximately 79% detected once. Study conclusions and caveats: Reports say the vaccine T cell response in twins looked partly convergent and partly personalized.

The material sequenced was T cells from blood (PBMCs), unsorted or a sorted subset (not recorded which), taken before or after yellow fever vaccination (not recorded which). The genes are TRBV10-3 and TRBJ2-7; D call uncertain. The sequence came from a woman aged 18-35 years who received the yellow fever vaccine. CDR3 sequence (DNA): TGTGCCATCAGTGAGTCGCTGAGCAGCCGGGCCTCCTACGAGCAGTACTTC. Encoded protein: CAISESLSSRASYEQYF.